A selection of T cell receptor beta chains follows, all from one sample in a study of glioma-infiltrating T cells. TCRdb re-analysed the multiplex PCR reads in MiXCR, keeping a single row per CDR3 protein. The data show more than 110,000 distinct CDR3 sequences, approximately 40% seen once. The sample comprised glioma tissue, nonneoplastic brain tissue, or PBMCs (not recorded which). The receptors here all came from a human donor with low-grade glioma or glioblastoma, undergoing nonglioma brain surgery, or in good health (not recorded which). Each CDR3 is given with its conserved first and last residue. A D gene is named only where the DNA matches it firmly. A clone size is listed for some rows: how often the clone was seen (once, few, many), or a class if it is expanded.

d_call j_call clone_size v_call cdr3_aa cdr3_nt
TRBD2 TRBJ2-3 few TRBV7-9 CASSSLRDYKDTQYF TGTGCCAGCAGCTCGCTCCGGGACTACAAAGATACGCAGTATTTT
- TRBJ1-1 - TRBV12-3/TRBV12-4 CASSPGGSGYTEAFF TGTGCCAGCAGTCCGGGAGGATCCGGGTACACTGAAGCTTTCTTT
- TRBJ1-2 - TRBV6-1 CASSEGPWRGYTF TGTGCCAGCAGTGAAGGACCCTGGCGTGGCTACACCTTC
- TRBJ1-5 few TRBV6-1 CASSEGEGQGNQPQHF TGTGCCAGCAGTGAGGGGGAGGGCCAGGGCAATCAGCCCCAGCATTTT
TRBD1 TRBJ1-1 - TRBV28 CASSLRQGKNTEAFF TGTGCCAGCAGTTTACGACAGGGGAAGAACACTGAAGCTTTCTTT
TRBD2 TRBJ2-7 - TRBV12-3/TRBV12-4 CVSSFNLAGIYEQYF TGTGTCAGCAGTTTTAACCTAGCGGGGATCTACGAGCAGTACTTC
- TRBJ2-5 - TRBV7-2 CASSRRQNQETQYF TGTGCCAGCAGCCGTAGACAGAACCAAGAGACCCAGTACTTC
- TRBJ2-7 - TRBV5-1 CASSLVSGPRDEQYF TGCGCCAGCAGCTTGGTTAGTGGCCCCAGGGACGAGCAGTACTTC
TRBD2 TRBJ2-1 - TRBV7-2 CASSLAGLAGGREQFF TGTGCCAGCAGCTTAGCGGGACTAGCGGGAGGACGCGAGCAGTTCTTC
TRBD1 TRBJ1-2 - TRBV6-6 CASSLGQGELYGYTF TGTGCCAGCAGTTTAGGACAGGGGGAGTTATATGGCTACACCTTC
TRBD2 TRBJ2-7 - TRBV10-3 CAISISKTSGASYEQYF TGTGCCATCAGTATCTCGAAGACTAGCGGGGCTTCCTACGAGCAGTACTTC
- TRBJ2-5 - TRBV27 CASSPTPAGRETQYF TGTGCCAGCAGTCCAACCCCGGCAGGGCGAGAGACGCAGTACTTC
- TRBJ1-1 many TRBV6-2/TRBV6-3 CASSSDLNTEAFF TGTGCCAGCAGTTCAGATTTGAACACTGAAGCTTTCTTT
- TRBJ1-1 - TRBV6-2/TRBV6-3 CASSWAGPGIGTEAFF TGTGCCAGCAGTTGGGCAGGGCCGGGCATTGGGACTGAAGCTTTCTTT
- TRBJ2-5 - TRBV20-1 CSATKRWETQYF TGCAGTGCTACAAAAAGGTGGGAGACCCAGTACTTC
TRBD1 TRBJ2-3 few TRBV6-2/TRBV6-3 CASTDGQGGADTQYF TGTGCCAGCACCGACGGACAGGGAGGAGCAGATACGCAGTATTTT
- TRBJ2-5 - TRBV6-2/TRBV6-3 CASSWDIGSQETQCF TGTGCCAGCAGTTGGGACATTGGTTCGCAAGAGACCCAGTGCTTC
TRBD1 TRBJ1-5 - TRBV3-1 CASSQQGQGDQPQHF TGTGCCAGCAGTCAACAGGGGCAGGGGGATCAGCCCCAGCATTTT
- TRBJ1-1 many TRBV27 CASSFGPNTEAFF TGTGCCAGCAGTTTTGGTCCGAACACTGAAGCTTTCTTT
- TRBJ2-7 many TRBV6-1 CASSAHYEQYF TGTGCCAGCAGTGCTCATTACGAGCAGTACTTC
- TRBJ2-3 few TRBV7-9 CARSSPTVTDTQYF TGTGCCCGCAGCTCCCCAACGGTTACAGATACGCAGTATTTT
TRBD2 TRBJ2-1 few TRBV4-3 CASSQRVGSGRGRDEQFF TGCGCCAGCAGCCAAAGAGTTGGTAGCGGGAGAGGACGGGATGAGCAGTTCTTC
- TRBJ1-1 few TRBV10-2 CASSESENTEAFF TGCGCCAGCAGTGAAAGTGAGAACACTGAAGCTTTCTTT
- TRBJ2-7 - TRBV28 CASSEAKRPYEQYF TGTGCCAGCAGTGAAGCCAAGCGGCCTTACGAGCAGTACTTC
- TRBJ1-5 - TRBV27 CASSRVYSNQPRHF TGTGCCAGCAGTAGGGTCTATAGCAATCAGCCCCGGCATTTT
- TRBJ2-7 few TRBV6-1 CASSRASLAYEQYF TGTGCCAGCAGTCGGGCTAGCCTAGCCTACGAGCAGTACTTC
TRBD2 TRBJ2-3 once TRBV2 CASKPSSGLATDTQYF TGTGCCAGCAAGCCTTCATCGGGACTAGCAACAGATACGCAGTATTTT
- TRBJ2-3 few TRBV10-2 CASSSGTTQYF TGTGCCTCCTCGTCGGGCACCACGCAGTATTTT
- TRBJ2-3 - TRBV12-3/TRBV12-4 CASSPWGRVTDTQYF TGTGCCAGCAGTCCGTGGGGGCGGGTCACAGATACGCAGTATTTT
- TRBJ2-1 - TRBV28 CASSLPSVWNEQFF TGTGCCAGCAGTCTCCCTAGCGTGTGGAATGAGCAGTTCTTC
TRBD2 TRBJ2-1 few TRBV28 CASSSGLAGDNEQFF TGTGCCAGCAGTTCCGGACTAGCGGGAGACAATGAGCAGTTCTTC
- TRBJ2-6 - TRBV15 CAISTGANVLTF TGTGCCATTAGCACTGGGGCCAACGTCCTGACTTTC